The sample holds many counts of the clone carrying this TCR beta chain. These data are taken from a study of T cells in localized non-small cell lung cancer. Repertoires were generated with immunoSEQ multiplex PCR, while TCRdb's copy carries only in-frame clones and drops some. The table includes approximately 54,000 clones, approximately 80% detected once. Per germline, CDR1 SGHTA and CDR2 FQGNSA. Deletions cut 5 bases from V and 3 bases from J, with 8 bases between. The CDR3 totals 12 residues. The sample in question was peripheral blood, obtained before any cancer treatment. The TCR was taken from an older female donor with stage II squamous cell lung carcinoma. The chain is built from TRBV7-2 and TRBJ2-7; no clear D. Here the CDR3 reads CASSPDHYEQYF. CDR3 coding DNA: TGTGCCAGCAGCCCCGACCACTACGAGCAGTACTTC.